The next 29 T cell receptor beta chains were all read from a single sample in a study of neurological immune-mediated disorders. From the 5' RACE reads, TCRdb called clonotypes with MiXCR, one entry per CDR3 protein. The data contain about 82,000 distinct CDR3 sequences, 2% to 3% of them singletons. Sequenced: PBMCs. These receptor sequences come from a woman in her thirties with multiple sclerosis.

There are many counts of this clonotype. This sequence joins TRBV20-1 and TRBJ1-5; D remains unclear. This CDR3 has 12 amino acids. V lost 3 bases and J 2 bases, leaving 5 bases between the germline ends. The V gene's germline CDR1 is DFQATT and CDR2 SNEGSKA (reference sequence). The CDR3 spells CSARRGNQPQHF. CDR3 in DNA: TGCAGTGCTAGGCGGGGCAATCAGCCCCAGCATTTT.

V gene TRBV5-5 combines with J gene TRBJ1-5; tentatively, D is TRBD1 (5 bases). This CDR3 has 16 residues. Trimming removed 0 bases from V and 3 bases from J, with 13 bases in between. The germline gives CDR1 SGHKS, CDR2 YYEKEE (reference sequence). The CDR3 sequence: CASSLEQGIPNQPQHF. CDR3 DNA sequence: TGTGCCAGCAGCTTGGAGCAGGGTATCCCCAATCAGCCCCAGCATTTT.

This clonotype was picked up many times. V usage is TRBV28 and J usage is TRBJ2-2; TRBD1 matches 8 bases. The length of the CDR3 is 18 residues. The germline CDR1 and CDR2 sequences are MDHEN and SYDVKM. V trimming: 3 bases; J trimming: 5 bases; junction bases outside the gene matches: 14. The CDR3 protein is CASSLSILETGDTGELFF. CDR3 DNA: TGTGCCAGCAGTTTGTCTATCCTTGAGACAGGGGATACCGGGGAGCTGTTTTTT.

This clonotype was observed at least ten times. This rearrangement joins TRBV3-1 to TRBJ1-1, with D unresolved. The germline CDR1 and CDR2 sequences are LGHDT and YNNKEL (reference sequence). Trimming stripped 3 bases from V and 4 bases from J, with 9 bases between. CDR3 length: 13 residues. The CDR3 DNA sequence: TGTGCCAGCAGCCAGCGGACGGGCACTGAAGCTTTCTTT. Its protein is CASSQRTGTEAFF.

This clonotype came up many times. The rearrangement links TRBV7-9 to TRBJ1-2, with 12 bases that match TRBD1. The germline CDR1 and CDR2 sequences are SEHNR and FQNEAQ (reference sequence). The CDR3 is made up of 17 amino acids. Trimming took 5 bases from V and 4 from J; bases not matched to a gene: 11. The CDR3 protein is CASSKGGDRGPIYGYTF. CDR3 nucleotides: TGTGCCAGCAGCAAAGGGGGGGACAGGGGGCCAATCTATGGCTACACCTTC.

The sample holds many counts of this clonotype. The rearrangement uses TRBV24-1 and TRBJ2-3; D remains unclear. Germline V CDR1 and CDR2: KGHDR, SFDVKD. This CDR3 contains 14 residues. Deletions cut 4 bases from V and 3 bases from J, with 10 bases between. This chain's CDR3 is CATSEQLGTDTQYF. The CDR3 DNA is TGTGCCACCAGTGAGCAGCTTGGGACAGATACGCAGTATTTT.

This clonotype has a count of ten or more. The V and J genes are TRBV18 and TRBJ2-3; 8 nucleotides line up with TRBD1. The V gene's germline CDR1 is KGHSH and CDR2 LQKENI. The V gene end was trimmed by 4 bases and the J gene end by 1 base; junction bases not matched to a gene: 7. The length of the CDR3 is 16 residues. CDR3 amino acids: CASSHGQGRGTDTQYF. CDR3 DNA sequence: TGTGCCAGCTCACACGGACAGGGAAGGGGCACAGATACGCAGTATTTT. The full variable domain, with the rest looked up from reference TRBV18 and TRBJ2-3, is NAGVMQNPRHLVRRRGQEARLRCSPMKGHSHVYWYRQLPEEGLKFMVYLQKENIIDESGMPKERFSAEFPKEGPSILRIQQVVRGDSAAYFCASSHGQGRGTDTQYFGPGTRLTVL.

There are many counts of this clonotype. This chain joins TRBV6-6 and TRBJ1-1, with TRBD1 identical over 9 bases. The trim removed 4 bases at V and 4 bases at J, leaving 4 bases unmatched. This CDR3 has 14 amino acids. Per germline, CDR1 MNHNY and CDR2 SVGAGI (reference sequence). The DNA for the CDR3 is TGTGCCAGCAGTTCACAGGGGGCGGGCACTGAAGCTTTCTTT. Protein: CASSSQGAGTEAFF.

This clonotype was seen ten or more times. The chain couples TRBV11-2 to TRBJ2-1; 10 positions agree with TRBD2. Germline-derived CDR1 and CDR2 are SGHAT and FQNNGV. There are 14 residues in the CDR3. J was trimmed by 5 bases and V by 5 bases; bases with no gene match: 3. CDR3 sequence: CASSPGLADNEQFF. The CDR3 nucleotides are TGTGCCAGCAGCCCCGGACTAGCGGACAATGAGCAGTTCTTC.

This clonotype was recorded many times. The chain uses TRBV12-3 or TRBV12-4 and TRBJ1-6; 7 positions match TRBD1. Trimming cost V 6 bases and J 9 bases; bases outside gene matches: 2. This CDR3 contains 12 residues. CDR3 amino acids: CASSRQGSPLHF. DNA of the CDR3: TGTGCCAGCAGCCGACAGGGTTCACCCCTCCACTTT.

The chain links TRBV12-3 or TRBV12-4 to TRBJ1-1; the D is unclear. The V end lost 7 bases, the J end lost 0 bases, and 15 bases lay between the germline ends. The CDR3 contains 15 residues. The CDR3 DNA sequence: TGTGCCAGCACCCGCGACCGGGAAATGAACACTGAAGCTTTCTTT. Protein sequence: CASTRDREMNTEAFF.

This clonotype was observed many times. The chain employs TRBV20-1 and TRBJ2-3, with 9 bases fitting TRBD2. Unmatched junction bases numbered 3, after V lost 1 base and J lost 4 bases. The germline V gene encodes CDR1 DFQATT and CDR2 SNEGSKA (reference sequence). This CDR3 is 14 amino acids long. The CDR3 sequence is CSARALAGPDTQYF. Here the CDR3 DNA reads TGCAGTGCTAGAGCCCTAGCGGGGCCAGATACGCAGTATTTT.

This clonotype was observed at least ten times. The chain joins TRBV12-3 or TRBV12-4 to TRBJ1-3, with a weak D call TRBD1 (5 bases). V was cut by 11 bases and J by 3 bases, with 17 bases left in between. The CDR3 runs 14 residues. This CDR3 reads CASHGAGLGNTIYF. The CDR3 nucleotides read TGTGCCTCCCATGGGGCAGGCCTTGGAAACACCATATATTTT.

The sample holds many counts of this clonotype. J is TRBJ2-5 and V is TRBV3-1; 10 nucleotides agree with TRBD2. Looked up from germline, CDR1 is LGHDT and CDR2 is YNNKEL (reference sequence). CDR3 size: 17 residues. The trim removed 7 bases at V and 0 bases at J, leaving 11 bases unmatched. The CDR3 protein is CASKGTSGNRYQETQYF. The CDR3 DNA is TGTGCCAGCAAGGGAACTAGCGGGAACAGGTACCAAGAGACCCAGTACTTC.

This clonotype was seen ten or more times. V gene TRBV20-1 combines with J gene TRBJ2-5; a weak D match, TRBD1 (5 bases). CDR1 and CDR2 from the germline V gene are DFQATT and SNEGSKA (reference sequence). The length of the CDR3 is 17 residues. Trimming left V 4 bases short and J 4 bases short, with 25 bases between. The DNA of the CDR3 is TGCAGTGCTATATATGGTTTCGGCAAGGGGTCTTCAGAGACCCAGTACTTC. Translating it yields CSAIYGFGKGSSETQYF.

This clonotype was picked up many times. The chain's CDR3 is CASSLGLGSYEQYF. The CDR3 DNA reads TGTGCCAGCAGTTTAGGACTAGGCTCCTACGAGCAGTACTTC. The chain joins TRBV12-3 or TRBV12-4 to TRBJ2-7, with D perhaps TRBD2 (6 bases). The CDR3 sequence is 14 residues long. Trimming stripped 1 base from V and 0 bases from J, with 7 bases between.

This clonotype was seen ten or more times. The rearrangement joins TRBV4-3 to TRBJ2-3, with TRBD2 as a possible D gene (6 bases). Trimming removed 1 base at V and 0 bases at J, with 11 bases between. Germline values: CDR1 LGHNA, CDR2 YSLEER. The CDR3 runs 16 residues. CDR3 in amino acids: CASSQGRDPSTDTQYF. CDR3 DNA: TGCGCCAGCAGCCAAGGGCGGGACCCTAGCACAGATACGCAGTATTTT.

This clonotype came up many times. This chain joins TRBV29-1 and TRBJ1-1; the D gene is possibly TRBD1 (6 bases). The V gene lost 7 bases and the J gene lost 5 bases, with 17 bases spanning the gap. The CDR3 has 13 residues. Germline-derived CDR1 and CDR2 are SQVTM and ANQGSEA. Here the CDR3 DNA reads TGCAGCGCCGTGCGGGGGGCTGATACTGAAGCTTTCTTT. Its translation: CSAVRGADTEAFF.

This clonotype came up many times. The V gene is TRBV7-2, the J gene TRBJ1-1, with TRBD1 identical over 7 bases. V was clipped by 0 bases and J by 4 bases; unmatched bases: 5. The germline gives CDR1 SGHTA, CDR2 FQGNSA. The CDR3 consists of 15 residues. The CDR3, as DNA: TGTGCCAGCAGCTTAGCAGGGGGCATCGGCACTGAAGCTTTCTTT. Its protein is CASSLAGGIGTEAFF.

Many counts were recorded for this clonotype. V is TRBV15 and J is TRBJ1-5, with TRBD1 identical over 7 bases. The CDR3 loop spans 15 amino acids. Germline V gene data show CDR1 as LNHNV and CDR2 as YYDKDF (reference sequence). Losses at the gene ends were 5 bases for V and 3 bases for J; bases not matched to a gene: 7. CDR3 residues: CATSRRDSDNQPQHF. The CDR3 nucleotides read TGTGCCACCAGCCGCCGGGACAGCGACAATCAGCCCCAGCATTTT. The variable domain in full, with the rest retrieved from reference TRBV15 and TRBJ1-5, is DAMVIQNPRYQVTQFGKPVTLSCSQTLNHNVMYWYQQKSSQAPKLLFHYYDKDFNNEADTPDNFQSRRPNTSFCFLDIRSPGLGDTAMYLCATSRRDSDNQPQHFGDGTRLSIL.

This clonotype was observed many times. The V and J genes are TRBV13 and TRBJ2-7, with 8 nucleotides matching TRBD2. V lost 4 bases, J lost 1 base, and 9 bases stayed unmatched. This CDR3 region has 16 residues. Per germline, CDR1 PRHDT and CDR2 FYEKMQ (reference sequence). DNA of the CDR3: TGTGCCAGCAGCTCCACCGAGGGCGGGGGGTCCTACGAGCAGTACTTC. Protein product: CASSSTEGGGSYEQYF.

This clonotype was observed many times. The chain is built from TRBV6-1 and TRBJ1-1; no clear D. V shed 7 bases and J shed 5 bases, with 14 bases lying between them. CDR1 and CDR2 from the germline V gene are MNHNS and SASEGT. CDR3 length equals 13 residues. CDR3 coding DNA: TGTGCCAGCACCGAGAGGGCAAAGACTGAAGCTTTCTTT. Translation gives CASTERAKTEAFF.

This clonotype has ten or more counts. This chain joins TRBV5-1 and TRBJ2-7; 8 bases agree with TRBD1. Germline V gene lookup returns CDR1 SGHRS and CDR2 YFSETQ. CDR3 length equals 17 residues. J gave up 3 bases and V 0 bases, and 11 bases lay outside the gene matches. This CDR3 reads CASSLETGTGVGYEQYF. Here the CDR3 DNA reads TGCGCCAGCAGCTTGGAAACCGGGACAGGAGTCGGCTACGAGCAGTACTTC.

This clonotype has only a few counts. The rearrangement uses TRBV27 and TRBJ2-1, with D perhaps TRBD2 (5 bases). CDR3 length: 15 amino acids. The germline V gene encodes CDR1 MNHEY and CDR2 SMNVEV (reference sequence). Between the trimmed V and J ends, which lost 6 bases and 9 bases, there was a span of 21 bases. This CDR3 is CASRKTRRADPEQFF. The CDR3, as DNA: TGTGCCAGCAGGAAAACTAGACGTGCCGACCCTGAGCAGTTCTTC.

The sample holds many counts of this clonotype. This sequence joins TRBV9 and TRBJ1-2; no definite D call. Germline V lookup: CDR1 SGDLS, CDR2 YYNGEE. The CDR3 runs to 12 residues. Between the trimmed V and J ends, which lost 3 bases and 4 bases, there was a span of 7 bases. The CDR3 DNA follows: TGTGCCAGCAGCGGTGGGAGCTATGGCTACACCTTC. Translated: CASSGGSYGYTF.

In its sample, this clonotype was seen many times. The chain employs TRBV12-3 or TRBV12-4 and TRBJ2-3, with TRBD2 matching over 11 bases. The CDR3 loop spans 16 amino acids. V was pared by 3 bases and J by 3 bases, with 5 bases of the junction left unmatched. The CDR3 region is CASSLFLAGGTDTQYF. The CDR3 nucleotides read TGTGCCAGCAGTTTGTTCCTAGCGGGAGGTACAGATACGCAGTATTTT.

At least ten counts were recorded for this clonotype. The chain is built from TRBV19 and TRBJ1-4; D unclear. There are 14 residues in the CDR3. CDR1 is LNHDA, CDR2 SQIVND, per germline (reference sequence). V lost 6 bases and J lost 1, with 9 bases in between. CDR3 region: CASRLRGTNEKLFF. The CDR3 DNA follows: TGTGCCAGTAGGCTGAGAGGAACTAATGAAAAACTGTTTTTT.

Many counts were recorded for this clonotype. The chain has TRBV5-1 and TRBJ1-1, with a weak D call TRBD1 (6 bases). Trimming took off 1 base at V and 8 bases at J, with 12 bases between the two ends. This CDR3 has 13 residues. Looked up from germline, CDR1 is SGHRS and CDR2 is YFSETQ. The chain's CDR3 is CASSLQSGGEAFF. The CDR3 DNA follows: TGCGCCAGCAGCTTGCAATCGGGGGGCGAAGCTTTCTTT.

This clonotype was recorded at least ten times. The chain is built from TRBV20-1 and TRBJ2-1; 8 bases agree with TRBD2. CDR1 DFQATT and CDR2 SNEGSKA come from the germline V gene (reference sequence). V lost 3 bases to trimming and J lost 6 bases; unmatched junction nucleotides: 10. This CDR3 has 15 residues. CDR3 amino acids: CSASPLAGPLNEQFF. CDR3 DNA: TGCAGTGCTAGTCCTTTAGCGGGACCCCTCAATGAGCAGTTCTTC.